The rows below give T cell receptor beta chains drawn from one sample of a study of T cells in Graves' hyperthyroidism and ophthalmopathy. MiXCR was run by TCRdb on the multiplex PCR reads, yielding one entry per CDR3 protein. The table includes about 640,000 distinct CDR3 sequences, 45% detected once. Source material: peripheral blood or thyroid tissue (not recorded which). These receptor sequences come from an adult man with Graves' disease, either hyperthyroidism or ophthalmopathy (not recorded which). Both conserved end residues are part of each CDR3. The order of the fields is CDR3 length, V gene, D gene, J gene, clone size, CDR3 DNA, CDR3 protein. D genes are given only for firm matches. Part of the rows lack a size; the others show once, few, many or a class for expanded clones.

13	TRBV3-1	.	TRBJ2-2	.	TGTGCCAGCAGCCAAGATTTGGCCGGGGAGCTGTTTTTT	CASSQDLAGELFF
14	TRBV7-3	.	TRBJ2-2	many	TGTGCCAGCAGCCCGCGACAAAACACCGGGGAGCTGTTTTTT	CASSPRQNTGELFF
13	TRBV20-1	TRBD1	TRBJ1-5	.	TGCAGTGCTAAGTCAGGGGGGGATCAGCCCCAGCATTTT	CSAKSGGDQPQHF
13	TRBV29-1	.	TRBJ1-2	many	TGCAGCGTTGAAAGGCAGCGGATGGAAGGCTACACCTTC	CSVERQRMEGYTF
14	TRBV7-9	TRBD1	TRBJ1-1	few	TGTGCCAGCAGCTTTATACAGGGGAATACTGAAGCTTTCTTT	CASSFIQGNTEAFF
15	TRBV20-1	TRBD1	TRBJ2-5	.	TGCAGTGCTAGATATAACCCAGGGGGCACGGAGACCCAGTACTTC	CSARYNPGGTETQYF
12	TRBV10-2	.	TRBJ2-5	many	TGCGCCAGCGGGAGCGGCCAAGAGACCCAGTACTTC	CASGSGQETQYF
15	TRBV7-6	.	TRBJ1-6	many	TGTGCCAGCAGCCCCCGTTTCTCCTATAATTCACCCCTCCACTTT	CASSPRFSYNSPLHF
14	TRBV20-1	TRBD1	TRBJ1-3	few	TGCAGTGCGAGACAGGGAGGCACTGGAAACACCATATATTTT	CSARQGGTGNTIYF
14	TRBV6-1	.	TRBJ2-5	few	TGTGCCAGCAGCCAAGATTTCGGCGGGGAGACCCAGTACTTC	CASSQDFGGETQYF